The clone carrying this TCR beta chain was found many times. What it recognizes is unknown. Germline CDR1 is LGHDT and CDR2 is YNNKEL (reference sequence). V lost 5 bases, J lost 0 bases, and 10 bases lay in between. This CDR3 has 15 amino acids. This entry belongs to a study of T-cell memory formation after mild COVID-19. General study points: Second-wave clones that peaked on day 37 lacked confirmed SARS-CoV-2 specificity.

Amplification by 5'RACE using constant-segment primers produced TCR alpha and TCR beta cDNA libraries that carried sample barcodes and UMIs. Using its own MiXCR run on the 5' RACE reads, TCRdb lists one record per CDR3 protein. The table lists 200,000 to 250,000 distinct CDR3 sequences, 7.5% to 10% of them singletons. The source is a young man who had mild COVID-19 (a few samples of this study predate the infection). Cell type and time point are not known. Sequenced sample: PBMCs or a T cell subset sorted from them (not recorded which). This sequence joins TRBV3-1 and TRBJ2-2; no firm D call. The CDR3 sequence: CASSTRRANTGELFF. The CDR3 DNA reads TGTGCCAGCAGCACCCGCCGGGCGAACACCGGGGAGCTGTTTTTT.